The rows below give T cell receptor beta chains drawn from one sample of a study of blood T cell repertoires in COVID-19. Profiling relied on immunoSEQ multiplex PCR, and the TCRdb table lists in-frame clones only, not all of them. The sample contains fewer than 500,000 clones, about 90% of which appear only once. Material: peripheral blood. The source of these receptors is a young man with COVID-19, enrolled during active disease. CDR3s include the opening cysteine and the closing phenylalanine or tryptophan. D genes are given only for firm matches. Not every row has a clone size; where given, it reads once, few, many or a size class.

V	J	D	size	CDR3	DNA
TRBV11-2	TRBJ2-6	TRBD1	NA	CASSPRWGQASSGANVLTF	TGTGCCAGCAGCCCCCGCTGGGGACAGGCGTCCTCTGGGGCCAACGTCCTGACTTTC
TRBV19	TRBJ1-5	NA	NA	CASSIDWGDNQPQHF	TGTGCCAGTAGTATAGATTGGGGGGACAATCAGCCCCAGCATTTT
TRBV15	TRBJ2-1	NA	NA	CATRSTYRVPRFF	TGTGCCACCAGGTCGACCTACAGGGTACCCCGGTTCTTC
TRBV5-4	TRBJ1-2	NA	NA	CASSPFGVDYGYTF	TGTGCCAGCAGCCCGTTCGGGGTCGACTATGGCTACACCTTC
TRBV19	TRBJ2-2	NA	NA	CASSRVTTGELFF	TGTGCCAGTAGTCGGGTGACCACCGGGGAGCTGTTTTTT
TRBV5-8	TRBJ2-5	NA	NA	CASNQGREETQYF	TGTGCCAGCAACCAGGGGAGGGAGGAGACCCAGTACTTC
TRBV13	TRBJ2-7	NA	once	CASSLGRETPYEQYF	TGTGCCAGCAGCTTAGGGCGGGAAACACCCTACGAGCAGTACTTC
TRBV14	TRBJ1-2	NA	NA	CASSQSSRYGYTF	TGTGCCAGCAGCCAATCATCGCGCTATGGCTACACCTTC
TRBV7-9	TRBJ2-1	TRBD2	NA	CASSPLAGDDNEQFF	TGTGCCAGCAGCCCCCTAGCGGGAGATGACAATGAGCAGTTCTTC
TRBV11-2	TRBJ2-1	TRBD2	NA	CASSLIAGRAPEQFF	TGTGCCAGCAGCTTAATTGCCGGGAGGGCCCCTGAGCAGTTCTTC
TRBV18	TRBJ2-7	TRBD1	once	CASSNYDREYEQYF	TGTGCCAGCTCAAACTACGACAGGGAGTACGAGCAGTACTTC
TRBV5-5	TRBJ2-7	TRBD2	once	CASSLAGASGFYEQYF	TGTGCCAGCAGCTTGGCCGGGGCTAGCGGATTCTACGAGCAGTACTTC
TRBV2	TRBJ2-6	TRBD2	NA	CAKWGLAGAGANVLTF	TGTGCCAAGTGGGGACTAGCGGGAGCTGGGGCCAACGTCCTGACTTTC
TRBV7-3	TRBJ2-1	NA	NA	CASSLRRESGTNSNEQFF	TGTGCCAGCAGCTTAAGGAGGGAATCGGGGACGAACTCAAATGAGCAGTTCTTC
TRBV5-1	TRBJ2-3	NA	NA	CASSLALVGSTDTQYF	TGCGCCAGCAGCTTGGCGCTAGTGGGTTCCACAGATACGCAGTATTTT
TRBV2	TRBJ1-1	TRBD1	NA	CASSLDRVGTEAFF	TGTGCCAGCAGCTTGGACAGGGTGGGCACTGAAGCTTTCTTT
TRBV10-1	TRBJ2-3	NA	NA	CASSESSAAIDTQYF	TGCGCCAGCAGTGAGAGTAGCGCGGCTATCGATACGCAGTATTTT
TRBV5-1	TRBJ2-5	NA	NA	CASSLGSSQETQYF	TGCGCCAGCAGCCTAGGCAGCTCCCAAGAGACCCAGTACTTC
TRBV7-3	TRBJ2-7	NA	NA	CASSPVSTGEQYF	TGTGCCAGCAGCCCCGTCTCGACGGGGGAGCAGTACTTC
TRBV19	TRBJ1-4	TRBD1	NA	CASSRDRGRPNEKLFF	TGTGCCAGTAGTCGGGACAGGGGACGCCCCAATGAAAAACTGTTTTTT
TRBV4-2	TRBJ2-2	TRBD2	NA	CASSQEVRAGGNTGELFF	TGTGCCAGCAGCCAAGAGGTTAGGGCGGGAGGAAACACCGGGGAGCTGTTTTTT
TRBV27	TRBJ1-3	NA	NA	CASRLTGAGNTIYF	TGTGCCAGCAGATTAACAGGAGCTGGAAACACCATATATTTT
TRBV18	TRBJ2-5	NA	NA	CASSNRKDGKETQYF	TGTGCCAGCTCAAACCGAAAGGACGGGAAAGAGACCCAGTACTTC
TRBV6-1	TRBJ1-6	NA	NA	CASSERNSFHSPLHF	TGTGCCAGCAGTGAACGGAACAGCTTTCATTCACCCCTCCACTTT
TRBV2	TRBJ2-2	NA	NA	CASGRAGARNTGELFF	TGTGCCAGCGGACGCGCAGGGGCAAGGAACACCGGGGAGCTGTTTTTT
TRBV19	TRBJ2-2	NA	NA	CASSEAGKELFF	TGTGCCAGTAGTGAGGCAGGGAAGGAGCTGTTTTTT
TRBV11-3	TRBJ2-5	TRBD1	NA	CASSLGTGAVETQYF	TGTGCCAGCAGCTTAGGGACAGGGGCCGTTGAGACCCAGTACTTC
TRBV3-1/TRBV3-2	TRBJ1-5	NA	NA	CASSQGTSGQPQHF	TGTGCCAGCAGCCAAGGGACAAGTGGCCAGCCCCAGCATTTT
TRBV30	TRBJ2-7	NA	NA	CAWSLLATSLNEQYF	TGTGCCTGGAGTTTACTTGCGACTAGTTTAAACGAGCAGTACTTC
TRBV19	TRBJ2-6	NA	NA	CASSMRAVPGANVLTF	TGTGCCAGTAGTATGAGGGCGGTTCCTGGGGCCAACGTCCTGACTTTC
TRBV7-9	TRBJ2-5	NA	NA	CASSLRQGWETQYF	TGTGCCAGCAGCTTAAGGCAGGGCTGGGAGACCCAGTACTTC
TRBV18	TRBJ1-2	TRBD1	NA	CASSPPTRTGQSGYTF	TGTGCCAGCTCACCACCCACCAGGACAGGGCAGAGTGGCTACACCTTC
TRBV15	TRBJ1-1	TRBD1	NA	CATSRGGTAETEAFF	TGTGCCACCAGCAGAGGCGGGACAGCTGAGACTGAAGCTTTCTTT
TRBV5-1	TRBJ2-2	NA	NA	CASSLHLGGVPNTGELFF	TGCGCCAGCAGCTTGCACCTTGGCGGTGTTCCTAACACCGGGGAGCTGTTTTTT
TRBV10-3	TRBJ2-3	TRBD2	NA	CAITPAGGQDTQYF	TGTGCCATCACGCCGGCGGGGGGGCAAGATACGCAGTATTTT
TRBV6-5	TRBJ1-6	NA	NA	CASNPGTGHNSPLHF	TGTGCCAGCAATCCGGGAACAGGGCATAATTCACCCCTCCACTTT
TRBV27	TRBJ1-5	NA	NA	CASSDVSGNNQPQHF	TGTGCCAGCAGCGACGTATCGGGGAATAATCAGCCCCAGCATTTT
TRBV9	TRBJ2-2	NA	NA	CASSVATVGSWDRGSARAGELFF	TGTGCCAGCAGCGTAGCTACGGTGGGTTCCTGGGATCGGGGGAGCGCTCGCGCCGGGGAGCTGTTTTTT
TRBV18	TRBJ1-4	TRBD1	NA	CASSRGQVQKLFF	TGTGCCAGCTCCCGGGGACAGGTACAAAAACTGTTTTTT
TRBV4-1	TRBJ2-1	NA	NA	CASSQAAGLGRAYNEQFF	TGCGCCAGCAGCCAAGCGGCGGGGTTAGGCCGCGCTTACAATGAGCAGTTCTTC
TRBV10-1	TRBJ2-7	NA	NA	CASSESEDPMYEQYF	TGCGCCAGCAGTGAGAGCGAAGACCCGATGTACGAGCAGTACTTC
TRBV20-1	TRBJ1-6	TRBD1	NA	CSASTGTGPTHNSPLHF	TGCAGTGCTAGTACCGGGACAGGGCCTACCCATAATTCACCCCTCCACTTT
TRBV9	TRBJ2-7	TRBD1	few	CASSVETGVSYEQYF	TGTGCCAGCAGCGTAGAAACAGGGGTGTCTTACGAGCAGTACTTC
TRBV11-3	TRBJ2-2	NA	NA	CASSLRGAYGELFF	TGTGCCAGCAGCCTCCGGGGGGCGTACGGGGAGCTGTTTTTT
TRBV12-3/TRBV12-4	TRBJ2-3	TRBD2	many	CASSLLAGGTQYF	TGTGCCAGCAGTTTACTAGCGGGGGGTACGCAGTATTTT
TRBV5-6	TRBJ1-1	TRBD1	once	CASSSDGTGVAFF	TGTGCCAGCAGCAGCGACGGGACAGGGGTAGCTTTCTTT
TRBV10-2	TRBJ2-1	TRBD2	NA	CASSPGGRNEQFF	TGCGCCAGCAGTCCCGGGGGGAGGAATGAGCAGTTCTTC
TRBV6-1	TRBJ2-1	TRBD2	NA	CASSDLTSGRVREQFF	TGTGCCAGCAGTGACTTGACTAGCGGGAGGGTACGTGAGCAGTTCTTC
TRBV27	TRBJ2-7	TRBD1	NA	CASRKGDRLTYEQYF	TGTGCCAGCAGAAAAGGGGACAGGCTAACCTACGAGCAGTACTTC
TRBV6-6	TRBJ2-2	TRBD2	NA	CASSPLLRGGLLYQANTGELFF	TGTGCCAGCAGTCCATTACTACGGGGGGGGCTTCTTTACCAAGCGAACACCGGGGAGCTGTTTTTT
TRBV27	TRBJ2-1	NA	NA	CASSFEGSSYNEQFF	TGTGCCAGCAGTTTTGAGGGAAGCTCCTACAATGAGCAGTTCTTC
TRBV7-6	TRBJ2-7	NA	NA	CASSPSIPAYEQYF	TGTGCCAGCAGCCCCTCTATTCCGGCCTACGAGCAGTACTTC
TRBV14	TRBJ1-1	NA	NA	CASSLIRVTEAFF	TGTGCCAGCAGCCTCATACGGGTCACTGAAGCTTTCTTT
TRBV6-5	TRBJ2-2	NA	once	CASSYGGFGTGELFF	TGTGCCAGCAGTTATGGAGGGTTCGGCACCGGGGAGCTGTTTTTT
TRBV27	TRBJ1-2	NA	NA	CASSLLGLRGGGYTF	TGTGCCAGCAGTCTCTTAGGACTGCGAGGCGGAGGCTACACCTTC
TRBV10-1	TRBJ2-1	NA	NA	CASSVTPYNEQFF	TGCGCCAGCAGTGTTACACCGTACAATGAGCAGTTCTTC
TRBV6-6	TRBJ1-6	NA	NA	CASSPAWSTYNSPLHF	TGTGCCAGCAGTCCAGCTTGGAGCACCTATAATTCACCCCTCCACTTT
TRBV18	TRBJ1-2	TRBD1	few	CASSPATGAEGYGYTF	TGTGCCAGCTCACCGGCGACAGGGGCCGAGGGCTATGGCTACACCTTC
TRBV6-5	TRBJ1-1	NA	NA	CASISRDPNTEAFF	TGTGCCAGCATCTCGAGGGATCCGAACACTGAAGCTTTCTTT
TRBV5-1	TRBJ2-7	NA	NA	CASSLGPGSYEQYF	TGCGCCAGCAGCCTCGGACCCGGGAGCTACGAGCAGTACTTC